A single sample gave rise to the 29 T cell receptor beta chains below, sequenced in a study of blood T cell repertoires in COVID-19. Profiled with immunoSEQ multiplex PCR; TCRdb holds only in-frame clones, not every one. The sample consists of about 46,000 clones, roughly 84% of them appearing once. Input material: peripheral blood. These receptors originate from a man older than 75 with active COVID-19.

The chain couples TRBV14 to TRBJ1-2, with TRBD1 matching 9 bases. CDR3 length: 13 residues. Trimming removed 4 bases from V and 6 bases from J; junction bases left unmatched: 3. Germline lookup yields CDR1 SGHDN and CDR2 FVKESK. The CDR3 DNA is TGTGCCAGCAGCCTGAACAGGGGGCATGGCTACACCTTC. Translating it yields CASSLNRGHGYTF.

V gene TRBV4-1 combines with J gene TRBJ1-1; 7 bases align to TRBD1. Germline CDR1 reads MGHRA; CDR2 reads YSYEKL. The junction had 10 bases not matched to a gene; V was cut back by 1 base and J by 5 bases. There are 16 residues in the CDR3. The CDR3 nucleotides read TGCGCCAGCAGCCAAGTTGGGGGACAGTCAGAAACTGAAGCTTTCTTT. Amino acid sequence: CASSQVGGQSETEAFF.

The chain joins TRBV7-2 to TRBJ2-7; perhaps TRBD2 as D (5 bases). The CDR3 loop spans 15 amino acids. Trimming removed 1 base at V and 3 bases at J, with 13 bases between. Germline V lookup: CDR1 SGHTA, CDR2 FQGNSA. The CDR3 nucleotides read TGTGCCAGCAGCTTAGGGCGGGCGCTGATCTACGAGCAGTACTTC. It yields the protein CASSLGRALIYEQYF.

V gene TRBV28 combines with J gene TRBJ2-3; 7 bases are shared with TRBD1. The CDR3 contains 13 residues. The V gene end was trimmed by 8 bases and the J gene end by 1 base; junction bases not matched to a gene: 3. Germline assignment: CDR1 MDHEN and CDR2 SYDVKM. The CDR3 DNA reads TGTGCCAGCGAGGGGGCAGGCACAGATACGCAGTATTTT. Protein product: CASEGAGTDTQYF. Using reference TRBV28 and TRBJ2-3 for the parts outside the CDR3, the full variable domain is DVKVTQSSRYLVKRTGEKVFLECVQDMDHENMFWYRQDPGLGLRLIYFSYDVKMKEKGDIPEGYSVSREKKERFSLILESASTNQTSMYLCASEGAGTDTQYFGPGTRLTVL.

The CDR3 bases are TGTGCCAGCAGGAGACAGGGTGGCACTGAAGCTTTCTTT. The encoded protein is CASRRQGGTEAFF. The chain joins TRBV28 to TRBJ1-1; 7 nucleotides agree with TRBD1. The CDR3 sequence is 13 residues long. Losses at the gene ends were 6 bases for V and 4 bases for J; bases not matched to a gene: 5. Germline V gene sequence: CDR1 MDHEN, CDR2 SYDVKM.

V gene TRBV2 combines with J gene TRBJ2-3; TRBD2 might be the D (5 bases). CDR1 SNHLY and CDR2 FYNNEI come from the germline V gene. CDR3 size: 13 residues. Trimming left V 6 bases short and J 1 base short, with 8 bases between. CDR3 nucleotides: TGTGCCAGCAGCGGAGCGGGCACAGATACGCAGTATTTT. Protein: CASSGAGTDTQYF. Full variable domain (outside the CDR3, taken from reference TRBV2 and TRBJ2-3): EPEVTQTPSHQVTQMGQEVILRCVPISNHLYFYWYRQILGQKVEFLVSFYNNEISEKSEIFDDQFSVERPDGSNFTLKIRSTKLEDSAMYFCASSGAGTDTQYFGPGTRLTVL.

Points on this clone: Different DNA sequences within this sample yield the same CDR3. This chain uses TRBV7-2 with TRBJ2-7, with D tentatively TRBD2 (5 bases). The CDR3 runs 12 residues. V lost 1 base and J 6 bases, leaving 7 bases between the germline ends. The germline CDR1 and CDR2 sequences are SGHTA and FQGNSA. CDR3 nucleotides: TGTGCCAGCAGCTTAGGAGGAGGCGAGCAGTACTTC. This gives the protein CASSLGGGEQYF.

This clone was counted a few times. The chain recombines TRBV5-4 with TRBJ1-5; 7 bases map to TRBD1. After removal of 4 bases from V and 2 bases from J, the junction contained 3 bases not matched to a gene. The germline CDR1 and CDR2 sequences are SGHNT and YYREEE (reference sequence). The CDR3 consists of 14 residues. The CDR3 spells CASSPDRGNQPQHF. In nucleotides, the CDR3 is TGTGCCAGCAGCCCCGACAGGGGCAATCAGCCCCAGCATTTT.

The V and J genes are TRBV5-1 and TRBJ2-7; TRBD1 aligns across 10 bases. CDR1 is SGHRS, CDR2 YFSETQ, per germline. The J segment lost 6 bases and the V segment lost 4 bases, leaving 7 bases of the junction unmatched. This CDR3 has 14 residues. The DNA for the CDR3 is TGCGCCAGCAGCCTCCGGGACAGGGGTATCGAGCAGTACTTC. Translated, it gives CASSLRDRGIEQYF.

This chain uses TRBV30 with TRBJ1-5, with D uncertain. This CDR3 is built from 13 residues. CDR1 is GTSNPN and CDR2 is SVGIG in the germline V gene (reference sequence). The V gene lost 1 base and the J gene lost 0 bases, with 4 bases spanning the gap. The CDR3 coding sequence is TGTGCCTGGAGTGCTAATAGCAATCAGCCCCAGCATTTT. Residues: CAWSANSNQPQHF.

This clone has more than one count but fewer than ten. This rearrangement joins TRBV19 to TRBJ2-6, with D perhaps matching TRBD2 (5 bases). V shed 0 bases and J shed 0 bases, with 6 bases lying between them. There are 16 residues in the CDR3. Germline V gives CDR1 LNHDA, CDR2 SQIVND (reference sequence). The CDR3 DNA reads TGTGCCAGTAGTATAGATGGGAGCTCTGGGGCCAACGTCCTGACTTTC. This sequence encodes CASSIDGSSGANVLTF.

The chain joins TRBV5-5 to TRBJ1-4; D not certain. Trimming took off 1 base at V and 0 bases at J, with 4 bases between the two ends. The CDR3 runs 14 residues. Germline V gene sequence: CDR1 SGHKS, CDR2 YYEKEE (reference sequence). CDR3 nucleotides: TGTGCCAGCAGCTTGACGGCAACTAATGAAAAACTGTTTTTT. Amino acids: CASSLTATNEKLFF.

CDR3 sequence (DNA): TGTGCCAGCAGCTGGGAGACTAGCGGATACACAGATACGCAGTATTTT. Translated, it gives CASSWETSGYTDTQYF. The chain joins TRBV27 to TRBJ2-3, with 9 bases that match TRBD2. Per the germline V gene, CDR1 is MNHEY and CDR2 is SMNVEV (reference sequence). This CDR3 region has 16 residues. Trimming at V came to 6 bases and at J to 2 bases, leaving 9 bases not matched to a gene.

This clone has just one count. J is TRBJ2-2 and V is TRBV5-1, with 9 bases matching TRBD1. Germline loops: CDR1 SGHRS, CDR2 YFSETQ. V shed 5 bases and J 5 bases; nucleotides not matched to a gene: 7. The CDR3 totals 15 residues. CDR3 in amino acids: CASRETGGLTGELFF. The CDR3 nucleotides read TGCGCCAGCAGGGAGACAGGGGGATTGACCGGGGAGCTGTTTTTT. Full variable domain (remainder filled in from reference TRBV5-1 and TRBJ2-2): KAGVTQTPRYLIKTRGQQVTLSCSPISGHRSVSWYQQTPGQGLQFLFEYFSETQRNKGNFPGRFSGRQFSNSRSEMNVSTLELGDSALYLCASRETGGLTGELFFGEGSRLTVL.

The genes are TRBV9 and TRBJ2-3; D is unclear. The CDR3 consists of 14 residues. The V and J ends lost 5 bases and 2 bases respectively, with 12 bases between them. Germline V gene sequence: CDR1 SGDLS, CDR2 YYNGEE. DNA for the CDR3: TGTGCCAGCAGTGTAACTCACCTCACAGATACGCAGTATTTT. Translated, it gives CASSVTHLTDTQYF.

This chain connects TRBV27 to TRBJ2-2, with a weak D call TRBD1 (6 bases). Trimming took off 5 bases at V and 10 bases at J, with 11 bases between the two ends. The CDR3 length is 12 residues. Germline CDR1 MNHEY, CDR2 SMNVEV (reference sequence). For the CDR3, the DNA is TGTGCCAGCAGTCTAACAGGGTCGGAGCTGTTTTTT. Its protein is CASSLTGSELFF.

This rearrangement joins TRBV18 to TRBJ2-7; tentatively, D is TRBD1 (6 bases). The V and J ends lost 5 bases and 2 bases respectively, with 10 bases between them. There are 13 residues in the CDR3. Germline V gene sequence: CDR1 KGHSH, CDR2 LQKENI. CDR3 DNA sequence: TGTGCCAGCTCATCCGGACAGACCTACGAGCAGTACTTC. The encoded protein is CASSSGQTYEQYF. The whole variable domain, remainder taken from reference TRBV18 and TRBJ2-7, is NAGVMQNPRHLVRRRGQEARLRCSPMKGHSHVYWYRQLPEEGLKFMVYLQKENIIDESGMPKERFSAEFPKEGPSILRIQQVVRGDSAAYFCASSSGQTYEQYFGPGTRLTVT.

This clone was observed once. The chain is built from TRBV5-8 and TRBJ2-3; TRBD1 might be the D (5 bases). The CDR3 consists of 12 residues. Germline V CDR1 and CDR2: SGHTS, YDEGEE. Trimming cost V 3 bases and J 5 bases, with 7 bases left between them. This CDR3 reads CASSSQGDTQYF. For the CDR3, the DNA is TGTGCCAGCAGCTCCCAGGGAGATACGCAGTATTTT. The variable domain in full, with the rest retrieved from reference TRBV5-8 and TRBJ2-3, is EAGVTQSPTHLIKTRGQQATLRCSPISGHTSVYWYQQALGLGLQFLLWYDEGEERNRGNFPPRFSGRQFPNYSSELNVNALELEDSALYLCASSSQGDTQYFGPGTRLTVL.

Only a few counts were recorded for this clone. The chain joins TRBV27 to TRBJ2-1; perhaps TRBD2 as D (6 bases). Looked up from germline, CDR1 is MNHEY and CDR2 is SMNVEV (reference sequence). With 2 bases removed from V and 3 bases from J, the gap between germline ends came to 14 bases. The CDR3 totals 16 residues. The CDR3 here is CASSLGLEGDYNEQFF. CDR3 sequence (DNA): TGTGCCAGCAGTTTAGGCTTGGAGGGCGACTACAATGAGCAGTTCTTC.

The sample holds a few counts of this clone. The CDR3 protein is CASSLAGGTINIQYF. CDR3 sequence (DNA): TGTGCCAGCAGCTTAGCAGGCGGGACCATAAACATTCAGTACTTC. The J gene is TRBJ2-4, the V gene TRBV7-2, with D perhaps TRBD2 (6 bases). V was clipped by 0 bases and J by 6 bases, with 12 bases between them. The CDR3 sequence is 15 residues long. Germline-derived CDR1 and CDR2 are SGHTA and FQGNSA. Drawing the rest from reference TRBV7-2 and TRBJ2-4, the complete variable domain is GAGVSQSPSNKVTEKGKDVELRCDPISGHTALYWYRQSLGQGLEFLIYFQGNSAPDKSGLPSDRFSAERTGGSVSTLTIQRTQQEDSAVYLCASSLAGGTINIQYFGAGTRLSVL.

The chain is built from TRBV19 and TRBJ2-3; 7 nucleotides line up with TRBD2. This CDR3 comprises 15 residues. The germline CDR1 and CDR2 sequences are LNHDA and SQIVND (reference sequence). J lost 0 bases, V lost 5 bases, and 5 bases had no gene match. In nucleotides, the CDR3 is TGTGCCAGTAGTCAAGGGGACTACAGCACAGATACGCAGTATTTT. This gives the protein CASSQGDYSTDTQYF.

The chain combines TRBV7-2 with TRBJ1-4; 9 bases are a match to TRBD1. The CDR3 contains 14 residues. The V and J ends lost 6 bases and 5 bases, in that order; junction bases with no gene match: 4. Germline CDR1 and CDR2: SGHTA and FQGNSA. The CDR3 coding sequence is TGTGCCAGCAGATTACAGGGGGCAAATGAAAAACTGTTTTTT. It yields the protein CASRLQGANEKLFF.

The table lists this clone with a few counts. This chain joins TRBV27 and TRBJ2-7; the D gene is possibly TRBD2 (5 bases). This CDR3 comprises 15 residues. V was trimmed by 5 bases and J by 7 bases, leaving 21 bases between them. The V gene's germline CDR1 is MNHEY and CDR2 SMNVEV (reference sequence). Here the CDR3 reads CASSRDPGGPPEQYF. The CDR3 coding sequence is TGTGCCAGCAGTCGCGACCCTGGAGGCCCACCGGAGCAGTACTTC.

The chain recombines TRBV28 with TRBJ1-2; maybe TRBD1 (5 bases). Per the germline V gene, CDR1 is MDHEN and CDR2 is SYDVKM. Deletions cut 5 bases from V and 2 bases from J, with 27 bases between. This CDR3 spans 19 amino acids. For the CDR3, the DNA is TGTGCCAGCAGTCCACCAAATCCCCGTGTGGGGCGCGAAAACTATGGCTACACCTTC. It yields the protein CASSPPNPRVGRENYGYTF.

V is TRBV6-6 and J is TRBJ2-6, with D possibly TRBD2 on 5 matching bases. CDR1 is MNHNY and CDR2 is SVGAGI in the germline V gene (reference sequence). CDR3 length equals 16 residues. V lost 0 bases to trimming and J lost 2 bases, with 8 bases between them. In DNA form, the CDR3 reads TGTGCCAGCAGTTACTCGAAGGGAGCTGGGGCCAACGTCCTGACTTTC. This gives the protein CASSYSKGAGANVLTF.

The chain has TRBV27 and TRBJ1-4; maybe TRBD1 (5 bases). CDR1 is MNHEY and CDR2 is SMNVEV in the germline V gene (reference sequence). V shed 5 bases and J shed 11 bases, with 21 bases lying between them. This CDR3 has 15 amino acids. DNA for the CDR3: TGTGCCAGCAGTCCCCAAGACAGAACGGCGTGGAAACTGTTTTTT. Encoded protein: CASSPQDRTAWKLFF.

This clone was found once. The J gene is TRBJ2-3, the V gene TRBV19, with D maybe TRBD2 (5 bases). This CDR3 has 16 amino acids. From germline, CDR1 is LNHDA and CDR2 SQIVND (reference sequence). Trimming pared 5 bases from V and 0 bases from J, leaving 15 bases between. The CDR3 nucleotides read TGTGCCAGTAGTTTCAGAGCGGATACTAGCACAGATACGCAGTATTTT. Its protein is CASSFRADTSTDTQYF.

This clone was seen only once. V gene TRBV5-6 combines with J gene TRBJ2-7; 9 nucleotides align to TRBD1. J lost 4 bases, V lost 4 bases, and 9 bases had no gene match. Looked up from germline, CDR1 is SGHDT and CDR2 is YYEEEE. This CDR3 has 15 amino acids. The CDR3 bases are TGTGCCAGCAGCCCCGGGACAGGGATTGCGTACGAGCAGTACTTC. This translates into CASSPGTGIAYEQYF.

V is TRBV25-1 and J is TRBJ1-1; unclear D gene. This CDR3 comprises 14 residues. Trimming removed 1 base from V and 2 bases from J, with 8 bases in between. CDR1 and CDR2 (germline): MGHDK, SYGVNS. The CDR3 reads CASSESGFNTEAFF. In nucleotides, the CDR3 is TGTGCCAGCAGTGAATCGGGTTTTAACACTGAAGCTTTCTTT.